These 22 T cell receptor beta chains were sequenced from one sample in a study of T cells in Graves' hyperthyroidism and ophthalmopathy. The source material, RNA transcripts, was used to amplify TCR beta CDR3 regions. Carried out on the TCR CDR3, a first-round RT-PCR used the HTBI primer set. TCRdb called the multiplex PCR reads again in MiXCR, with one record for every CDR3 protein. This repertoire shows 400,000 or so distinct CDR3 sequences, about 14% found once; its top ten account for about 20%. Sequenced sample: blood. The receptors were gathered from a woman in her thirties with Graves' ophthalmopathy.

In nucleotides, the CDR3 is TGTGCCACTCGGGTCGGCGCGAGCTCCTACGAGCAGTACTTC. Translation: CATRVGASSYEQYF. V is TRBV19 and J is TRBJ2-7; no definite D call. The CDR3 runs 14 residues. Trimming removed 10 bases at V and 0 bases at J, with 16 bases between. Germline CDR1 reads LNHDA; CDR2 reads SQIVND (reference sequence).

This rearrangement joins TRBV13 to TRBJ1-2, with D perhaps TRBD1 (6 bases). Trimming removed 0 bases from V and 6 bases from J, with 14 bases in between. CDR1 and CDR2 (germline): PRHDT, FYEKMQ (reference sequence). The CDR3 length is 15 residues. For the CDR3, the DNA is TGTGCCAGCAGCTTAGGCCTCGGGGGCGAGGATGGCTACACCTTC. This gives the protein CASSLGLGGEDGYTF.

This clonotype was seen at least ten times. This CDR3 is CASRQSSYNSPLHF. CDR3 nucleotides: TGTGCCAGCAGACAGAGCTCCTATAATTCACCCCTCCACTTT. The chain uses TRBV3-1 and TRBJ1-6; D unclear. The CDR3 spans 14 residues. Trimming took 6 bases from V and 0 from J, leaving 6 bases between them. CDR1 and CDR2 from the germline V gene are LGHDT and YNNKEL (reference sequence).

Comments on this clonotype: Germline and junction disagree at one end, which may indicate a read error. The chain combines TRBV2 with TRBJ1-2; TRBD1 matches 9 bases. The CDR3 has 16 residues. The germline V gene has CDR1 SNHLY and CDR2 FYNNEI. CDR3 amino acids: CASSSPLTGGHYGYTF. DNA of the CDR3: TGTGCTAGCAGTTCACCTCTTACAGGGGGCCACTATGGCTACACCTTC.

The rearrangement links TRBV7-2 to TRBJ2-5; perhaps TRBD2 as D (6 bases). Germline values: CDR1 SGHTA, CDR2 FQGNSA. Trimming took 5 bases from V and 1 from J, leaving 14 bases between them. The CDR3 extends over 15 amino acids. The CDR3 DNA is TGTGCCAGCAGCCCTCTGGCGGGGCCCCAAGAGACCCAGTACTTC. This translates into CASSPLAGPQETQYF.

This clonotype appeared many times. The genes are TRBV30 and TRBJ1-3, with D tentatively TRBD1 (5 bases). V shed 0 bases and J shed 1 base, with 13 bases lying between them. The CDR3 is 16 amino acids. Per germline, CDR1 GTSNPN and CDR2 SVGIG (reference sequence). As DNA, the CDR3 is TGTGCCTGGAGTGTATTCCGGGGGTTGTCTGGAAACACCATATATTTT. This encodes CAWSVFRGLSGNTIYF.

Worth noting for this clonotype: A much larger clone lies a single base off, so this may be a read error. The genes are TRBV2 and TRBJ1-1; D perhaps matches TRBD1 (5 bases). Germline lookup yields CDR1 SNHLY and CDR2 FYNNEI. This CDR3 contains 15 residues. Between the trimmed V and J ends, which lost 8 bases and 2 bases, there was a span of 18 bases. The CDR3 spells CASGGLPGLNTEAFF. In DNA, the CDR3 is TGTGCCAGCGGTGGACTGCCGGGACTTAACACTGAAGCTTTCTTT.

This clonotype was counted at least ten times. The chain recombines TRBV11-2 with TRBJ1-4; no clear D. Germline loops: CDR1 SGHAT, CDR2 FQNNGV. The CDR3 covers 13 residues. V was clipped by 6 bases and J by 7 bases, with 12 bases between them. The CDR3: CASRRDLGEKLFF. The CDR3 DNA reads TGTGCCAGCAGAAGGGATTTGGGTGAAAAACTGTTTTTT.

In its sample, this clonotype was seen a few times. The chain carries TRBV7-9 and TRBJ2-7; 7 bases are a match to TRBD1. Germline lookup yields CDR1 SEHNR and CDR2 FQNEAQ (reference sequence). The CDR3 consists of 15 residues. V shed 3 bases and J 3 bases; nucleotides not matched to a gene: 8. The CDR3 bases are TGTGCCAGCAGCTTCTCGAGGGGGCCAATCTACGAGCAGTACTTC. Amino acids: CASSFSRGPIYEQYF.

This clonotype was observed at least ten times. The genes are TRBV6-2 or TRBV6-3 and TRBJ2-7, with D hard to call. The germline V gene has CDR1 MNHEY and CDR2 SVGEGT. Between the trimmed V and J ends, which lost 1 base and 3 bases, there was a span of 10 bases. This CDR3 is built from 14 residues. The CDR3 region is CASSYFAGFYEQYF. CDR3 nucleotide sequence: TGTGCCAGCAGTTACTTCGCAGGTTTCTACGAGCAGTACTTC.

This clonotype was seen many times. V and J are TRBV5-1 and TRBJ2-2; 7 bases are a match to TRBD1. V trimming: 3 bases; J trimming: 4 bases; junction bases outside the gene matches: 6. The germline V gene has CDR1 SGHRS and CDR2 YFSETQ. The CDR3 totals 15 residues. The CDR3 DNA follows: TGCGCCAGCAGCTCCTCGACAGGGCTCACCGGGGAGCTGTTTTTT. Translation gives CASSSSTGLTGELFF.

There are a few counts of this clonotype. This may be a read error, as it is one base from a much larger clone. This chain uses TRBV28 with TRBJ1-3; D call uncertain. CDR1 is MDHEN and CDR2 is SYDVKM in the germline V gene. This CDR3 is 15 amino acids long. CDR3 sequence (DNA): TGTGCCAGCAGTGTGGTCAAGGGCTTCGGAAACACCACATATTTT. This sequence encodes CASSVVKGFGNTTYF.

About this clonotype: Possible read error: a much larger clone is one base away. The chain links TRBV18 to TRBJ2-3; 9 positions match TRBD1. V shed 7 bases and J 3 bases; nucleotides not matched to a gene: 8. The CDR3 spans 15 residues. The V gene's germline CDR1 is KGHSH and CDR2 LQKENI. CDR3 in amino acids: CASYTGTGRTDTQYF. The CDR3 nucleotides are TGTGCCAGCTATACCGGGACAGGGAGGACAGATACGCAGTATTTT.

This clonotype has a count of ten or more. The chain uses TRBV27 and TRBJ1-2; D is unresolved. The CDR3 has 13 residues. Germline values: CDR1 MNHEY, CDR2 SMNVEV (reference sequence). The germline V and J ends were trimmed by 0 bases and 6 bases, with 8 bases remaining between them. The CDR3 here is CASSLSGQNGYTF. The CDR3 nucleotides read TGTGCCAGCAGTTTATCTGGGCAGAATGGCTACACCTTC.

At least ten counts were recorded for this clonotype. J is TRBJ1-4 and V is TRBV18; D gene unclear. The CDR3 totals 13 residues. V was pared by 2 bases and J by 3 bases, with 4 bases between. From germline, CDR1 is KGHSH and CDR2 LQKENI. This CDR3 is CASSPGSNEKLFF. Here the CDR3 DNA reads TGTGCCAGCTCACCAGGGTCTAATGAAAAACTGTTTTTT. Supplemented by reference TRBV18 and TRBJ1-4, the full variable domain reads NAGVMQNPRHLVRRRGQEARLRCSPMKGHSHVYWYRQLPEEGLKFMVYLQKENIIDESGMPKERFSAEFPKEGPSILRIQQVVRGDSAAYFCASSPGSNEKLFFGSGTQLSVL.

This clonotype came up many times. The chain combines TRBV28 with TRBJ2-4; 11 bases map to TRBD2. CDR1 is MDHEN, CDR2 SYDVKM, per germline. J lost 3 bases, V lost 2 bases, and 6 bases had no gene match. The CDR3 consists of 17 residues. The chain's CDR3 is CASSLSRLAGFKNIQYF. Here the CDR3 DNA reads TGTGCCAGCAGTTTAAGCAGACTAGCGGGGTTCAAAAACATTCAGTACTTC.

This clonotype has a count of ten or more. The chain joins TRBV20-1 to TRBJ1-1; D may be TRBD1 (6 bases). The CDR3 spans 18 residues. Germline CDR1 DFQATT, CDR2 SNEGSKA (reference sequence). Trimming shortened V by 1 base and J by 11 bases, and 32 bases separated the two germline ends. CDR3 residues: CSARGAMNTGFPTLSAFF. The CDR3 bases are TGCAGTGCTAGAGGGGCCATGAATACAGGGTTTCCCACTCTGAGTGCTTTCTTT.

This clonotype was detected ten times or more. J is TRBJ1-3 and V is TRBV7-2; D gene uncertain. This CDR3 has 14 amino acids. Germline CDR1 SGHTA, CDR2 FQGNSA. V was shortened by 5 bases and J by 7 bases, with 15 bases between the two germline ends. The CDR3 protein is CASSRPGTRNTIYF. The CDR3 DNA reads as TGTGCCAGCAGCCGTCCGGGCACCCGTAACACCATATATTTT.

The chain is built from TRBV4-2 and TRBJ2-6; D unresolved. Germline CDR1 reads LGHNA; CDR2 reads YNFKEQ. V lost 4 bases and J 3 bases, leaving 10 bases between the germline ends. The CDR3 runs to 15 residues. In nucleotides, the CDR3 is TGTGCCAGCAGCCCAAACGCCGTTGGGGCCAACGTCCTGACTTTC. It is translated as CASSPNAVGANVLTF.

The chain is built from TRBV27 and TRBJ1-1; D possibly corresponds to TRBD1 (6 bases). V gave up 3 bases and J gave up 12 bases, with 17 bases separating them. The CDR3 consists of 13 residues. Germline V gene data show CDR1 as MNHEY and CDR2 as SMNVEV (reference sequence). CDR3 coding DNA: TGTGCCAGCAGTTTTGACGGGGACAAGGTGTCTTTCTTT. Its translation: CASSFDGDKVSFF.

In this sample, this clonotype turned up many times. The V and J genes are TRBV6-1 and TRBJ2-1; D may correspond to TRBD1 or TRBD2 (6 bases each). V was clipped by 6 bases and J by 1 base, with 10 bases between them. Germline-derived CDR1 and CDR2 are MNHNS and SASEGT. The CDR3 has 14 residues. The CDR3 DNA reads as TGTGCCAGCAGGGAGGGGGATTCCTACAATGAGCAGTTCTTC. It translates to CASREGDSYNEQFF.

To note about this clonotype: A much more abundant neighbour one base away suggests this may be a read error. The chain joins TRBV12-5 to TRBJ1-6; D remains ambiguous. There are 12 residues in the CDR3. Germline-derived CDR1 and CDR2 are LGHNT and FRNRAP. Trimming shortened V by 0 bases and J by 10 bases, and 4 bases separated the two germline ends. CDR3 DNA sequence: TGTGCTAGTGGTTTGGTGTGGTCACCCCTCCACTTT. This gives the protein CASGLVWSPLHF.